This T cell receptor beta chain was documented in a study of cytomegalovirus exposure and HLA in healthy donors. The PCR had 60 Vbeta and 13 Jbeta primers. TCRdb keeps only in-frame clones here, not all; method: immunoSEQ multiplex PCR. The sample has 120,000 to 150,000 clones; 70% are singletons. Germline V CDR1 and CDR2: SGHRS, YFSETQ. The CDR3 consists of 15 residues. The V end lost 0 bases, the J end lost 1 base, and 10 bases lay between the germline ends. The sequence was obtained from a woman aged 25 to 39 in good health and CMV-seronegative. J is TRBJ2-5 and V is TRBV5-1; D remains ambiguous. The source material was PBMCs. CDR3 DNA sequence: TGCGCCAGCAGCTTGGGTCTCGCGGCCCAAGAGACCCAGTACTTC. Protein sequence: CASSLGLAAQETQYF.